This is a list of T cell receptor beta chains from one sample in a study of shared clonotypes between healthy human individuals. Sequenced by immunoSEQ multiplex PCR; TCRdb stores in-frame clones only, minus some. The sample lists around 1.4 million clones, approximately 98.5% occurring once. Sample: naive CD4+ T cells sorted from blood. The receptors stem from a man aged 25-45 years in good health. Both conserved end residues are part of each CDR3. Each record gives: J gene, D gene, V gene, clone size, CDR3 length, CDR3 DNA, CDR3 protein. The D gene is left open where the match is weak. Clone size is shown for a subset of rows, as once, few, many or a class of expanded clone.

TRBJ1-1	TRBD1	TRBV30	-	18	TGTGCCTGGAGTGTACTGACAGGGAAACTGAGAGGGAACACTGAAGCTTTCTTT	CAWSVLTGKLRGNTEAFF
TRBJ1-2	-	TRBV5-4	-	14	TGTGCCAGCAGCTTGGATTCAGGAGCGGGTGGCTACACCTTC	CASSLDSGAGGYTF
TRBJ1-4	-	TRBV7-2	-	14	TGTGCCAGCGGCCAGGGAGGGGGTAATGAAAAACTGTTTTTT	CASGQGGGNEKLFF
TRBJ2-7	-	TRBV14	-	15	TGTGCCAGCAGCCAGATAGCCGGGACCGACTACGAGCAGTACTTC	CASSQIAGTDYEQYF
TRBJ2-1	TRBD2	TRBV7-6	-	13	TGTGCCAGCAGCTTAGCGTCGGGACTAGCGGGGTTCTTC	CASSLASGLAGFF
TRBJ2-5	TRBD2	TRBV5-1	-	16	TGCGCCAGCAGCTTGGCCAGTACTAGCGGTCAAGAGACCCAGTACTTC	CASSLASTSGQETQYF
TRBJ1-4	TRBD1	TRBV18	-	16	TGTGCCAGCTCACCCCCCGCAGGACAGGGATATGAAAAACTGTTTTTT	CASSPPAGQGYEKLFF
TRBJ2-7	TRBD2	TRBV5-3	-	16	TGTGCCAGAAGTTGGGGGTCGTTGCGGGAGACGAACGAGCAGTACTTC	CARSWGSLRETNEQYF
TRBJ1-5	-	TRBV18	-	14	TGTGCCAGCTCACCGTCTGGGAGCAATCAGCCCCAGCATTTT	CASSPSGSNQPQHF
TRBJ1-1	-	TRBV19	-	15	TGTGCCAGTAGTTCCGGGACACACCTGAACACTGAAGCTTTCTTT	CASSSGTHLNTEAFF
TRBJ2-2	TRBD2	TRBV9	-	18	TGTGCCAGCAGCGTGGGTATTCCGGGACTAGGATCCACCGGGGAGCTGTTTTTT	CASSVGIPGLGSTGELFF
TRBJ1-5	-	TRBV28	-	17	TGTGCCAGCAGCGCTCCCGTAATGGCAGGTGCTAGTCAGCCCCAGCATTTT	CASSAPVMAGASQPQHF
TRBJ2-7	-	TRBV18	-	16	TGTGCCAGCTCTGGGGTAGGACAGACGAGCTCCTACGAGCAGTACTTC	CASSGVGQTSSYEQYF
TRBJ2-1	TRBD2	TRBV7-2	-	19	TGTGCCAGCAGTTTTCCCCGGGCGGGCAGGACTAGCGGTTACAATGAGCAGTTCTTC	CASSFPRAGRTSGYNEQFF
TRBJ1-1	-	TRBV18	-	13	TGTGCCAGCTCACCATTAGAGAGGGGTGAAGCTTTCTTT	CASSPLERGEAFF
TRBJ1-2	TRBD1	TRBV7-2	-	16	TGTGCCAGCAGTTGGACGGGACAGGGGCTTAACTATGGCTACACCTTC	CASSWTGQGLNYGYTF
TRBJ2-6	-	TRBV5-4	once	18	TGTGCCAGCAGCTCCCAAAAGGCGGGGGCGCGTGGGGCCAACGTCCTGACTTTC	CASSSQKAGARGANVLTF
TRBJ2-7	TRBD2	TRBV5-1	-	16	TGCGCCAGCAGCGCCGGACTAGCGGGAGGCTTTTTTTATTCGTACTTC	CASSAGLAGGFFYSYF
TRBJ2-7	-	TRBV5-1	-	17	TGCGCCAGCAGCTTGGTGGTTCCGGGTCCCCACGGAAACGAGCAGTACTTC	CASSLVVPGPHGNEQYF
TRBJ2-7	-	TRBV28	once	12	TGCGTGTCGGGGGCCCCCTCCTACGAGCAGTACTTC	CVSGAPSYEQYF
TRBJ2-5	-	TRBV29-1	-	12	TGCAGCGTTCGACTTCCTCAGGAGACCCAGTACTTC	CSVRLPQETQYF
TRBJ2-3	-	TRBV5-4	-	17	TGTGCCAGCAGCTTGGAGGGGGGCGGGAGAGGGACAGATACGCAGTATTTT	CASSLEGGGRGTDTQYF
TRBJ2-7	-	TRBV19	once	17	TGTGCCAGTAGTACTCTTCCTGTGGCAGGGGCGACCTACGAGCAGTACTTC	CASSTLPVAGATYEQYF
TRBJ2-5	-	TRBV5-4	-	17	TGTGCCAGCAGCTTGGTAACCCGGGGGCGACACCAAGAGACCCAGTACTTC	CASSLVTRGRHQETQYF
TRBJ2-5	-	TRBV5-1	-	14	TGCGCCAGCAGCTTCGGAGGACAACAAGAGACCCAGTACTTC	CASSFGGQQETQYF
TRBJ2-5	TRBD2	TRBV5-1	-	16	TGCGCCAGCAGCATGCTAGGACTAGCGAGGGAAGAGACCCAGTACTTC	CASSMLGLAREETQYF
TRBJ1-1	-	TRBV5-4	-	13	TGTGCCAGCAGCACGGGGTCTCTAAGAGAAGCTTTCTTT	CASSTGSLREAFF
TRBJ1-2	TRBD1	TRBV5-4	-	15	TGTGCCAGCAGCTTGGCCGCAGGGGGCGACTATGGCTACACCTTC	CASSLAAGGDYGYTF
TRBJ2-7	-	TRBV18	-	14	TGTGCCAGCTCACCAAGGGACGGGATCTACGAGCAGTACTTC	CASSPRDGIYEQYF
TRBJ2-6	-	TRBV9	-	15	TGTGCCAGCAGCGACAGGGCTACTGGGGCCAACGTCCTGACTTTC	CASSDRATGANVLTF
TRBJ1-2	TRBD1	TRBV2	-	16	TGTGCCAGCAGTATAACCTGGGACAGGGAGGATTATGGCTACACCTTC	CASSITWDREDYGYTF
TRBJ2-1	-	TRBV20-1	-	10	TGCAGTGCTAGAGGGGGTGAGCAGTTCTTC	CSARGGEQFF
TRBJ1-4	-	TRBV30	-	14	TGTGCCTGGAGTTTATACAGGGCACGTGAAAAACTGTTTTTT	CAWSLYRAREKLFF